This TCR beta chain originates from a study of CD8 T cells in ankylosing spondylitis. Study-wide findings and caveats: A TCR beta motif made of fewer than ten highly homologous variants seemed typical of ankylosing spondylitis blood. The authors reported significant enrichment of disease-linked clones in matched ankylosing spondylitis synovial fluid.

Quantitative barcoded 5'-RACE was used to prepare TCR beta libraries. TCRdb reprocessed the 5' RACE reads with MiXCR, giving one entry per CDR3 protein. The table includes 450,000 or so distinct CDR3 sequences, 25% to 30% detected once. With regard to this clonotype: Its antigen is unidentified.

This CDR3 spans 11 amino acids. Sequencing was done on a sample of blood, either unsorted or a sorted T cell fraction (not recorded which). The V gene is TRBV21-1, the J gene TRBJ2-2. TRBV21-1 is noted as a pseudogene. This clonotype was obtained from a male donor with ankylosing spondylitis. CDR3 bases: TGTGCCAGCAGCAAGACACAGGGGCTGTTTTTT. Residues: CASSKTQGLFF.